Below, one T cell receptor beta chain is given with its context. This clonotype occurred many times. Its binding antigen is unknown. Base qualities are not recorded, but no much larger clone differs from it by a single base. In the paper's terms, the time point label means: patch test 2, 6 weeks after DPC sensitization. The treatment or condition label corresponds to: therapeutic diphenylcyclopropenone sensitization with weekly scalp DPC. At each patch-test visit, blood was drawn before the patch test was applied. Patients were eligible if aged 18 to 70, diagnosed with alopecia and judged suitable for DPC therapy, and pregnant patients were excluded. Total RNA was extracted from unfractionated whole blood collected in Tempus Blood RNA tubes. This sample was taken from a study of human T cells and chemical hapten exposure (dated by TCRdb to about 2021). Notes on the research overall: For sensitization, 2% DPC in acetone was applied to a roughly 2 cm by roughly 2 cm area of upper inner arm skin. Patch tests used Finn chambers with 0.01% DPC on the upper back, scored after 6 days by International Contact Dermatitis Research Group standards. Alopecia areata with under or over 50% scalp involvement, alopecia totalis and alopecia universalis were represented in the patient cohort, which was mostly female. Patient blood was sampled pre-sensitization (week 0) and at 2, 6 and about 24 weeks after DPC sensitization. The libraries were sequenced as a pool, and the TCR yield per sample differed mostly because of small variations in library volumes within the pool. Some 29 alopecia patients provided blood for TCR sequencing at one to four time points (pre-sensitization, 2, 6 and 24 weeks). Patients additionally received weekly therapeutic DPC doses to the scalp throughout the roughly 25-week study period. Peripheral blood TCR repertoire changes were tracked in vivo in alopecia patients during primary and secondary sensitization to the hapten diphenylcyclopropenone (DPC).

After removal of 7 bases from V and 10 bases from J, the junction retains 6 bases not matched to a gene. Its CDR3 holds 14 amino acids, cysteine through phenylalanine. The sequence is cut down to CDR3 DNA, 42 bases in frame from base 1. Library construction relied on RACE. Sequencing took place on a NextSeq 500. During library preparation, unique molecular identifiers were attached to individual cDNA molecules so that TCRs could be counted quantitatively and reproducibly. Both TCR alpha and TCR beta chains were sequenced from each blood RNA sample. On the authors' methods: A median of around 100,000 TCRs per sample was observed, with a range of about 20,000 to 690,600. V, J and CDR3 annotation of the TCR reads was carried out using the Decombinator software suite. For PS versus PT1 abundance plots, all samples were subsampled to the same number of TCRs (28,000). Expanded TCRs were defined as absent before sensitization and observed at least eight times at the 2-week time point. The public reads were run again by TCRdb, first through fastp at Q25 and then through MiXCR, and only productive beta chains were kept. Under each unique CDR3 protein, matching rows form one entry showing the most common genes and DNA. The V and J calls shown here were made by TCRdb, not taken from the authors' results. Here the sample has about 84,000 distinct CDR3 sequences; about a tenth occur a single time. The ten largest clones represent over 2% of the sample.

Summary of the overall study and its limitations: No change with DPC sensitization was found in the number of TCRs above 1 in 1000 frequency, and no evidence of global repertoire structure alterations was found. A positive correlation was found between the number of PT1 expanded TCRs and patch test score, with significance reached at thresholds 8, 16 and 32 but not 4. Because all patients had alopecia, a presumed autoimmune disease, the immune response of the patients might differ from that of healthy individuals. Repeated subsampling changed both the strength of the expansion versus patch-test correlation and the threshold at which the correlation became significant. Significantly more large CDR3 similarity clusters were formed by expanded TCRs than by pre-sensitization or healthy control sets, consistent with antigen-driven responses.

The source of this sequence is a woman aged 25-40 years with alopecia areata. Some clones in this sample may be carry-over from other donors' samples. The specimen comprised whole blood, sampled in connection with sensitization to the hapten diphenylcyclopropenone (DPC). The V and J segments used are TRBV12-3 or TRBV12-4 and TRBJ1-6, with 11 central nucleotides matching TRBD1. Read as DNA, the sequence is TGTGCCAGCACGGGACAGGGGGGCCTGTCACCCCTCCACTTT. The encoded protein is CASTGQGGLSPLHF.